This T cell receptor (beta chain) is from a study of blood T cell repertoires in COVID-19. Study-wide context: The study drew acute and convalescent COVID-19 samples from the United States, Italy and Spain.

Original processing methods: Amplification with reference gene primers provided the estimates of nucleated cell counts. TCRdb's table, derived via immunoSEQ multiplex PCR, lists solely in-frame clones and lacks some. The V and J calls and the clone size are those of that table, but D and trimming were determined from the DNA. The profile covers 200,000 or so clones, with about 88% appearing a single time and 6.2% taken by the ten largest. This CDR3 region has 13 residues. Germline CDR1 and CDR2: LNHDA and SQIVND (reference sequence). V dropped 10 bases and J dropped 4 bases, with 16 bases sitting between them.

What was sequenced was peripheral blood. This sequence originates from a woman between 40 and 55 years old who had recovered from COVID-19. The rearrangement uses TRBV19 and TRBJ1-1; the D is unclear. CDR3 sequence reads: CATALAGSTEAFF. CDR3 nucleotides: TGTGCCACTGCGTTGGCCGGGAGCACTGAAGCTTTCTTT.